This TCR beta chain was recovered during a study of TIL therapy for anti-PD-1-resistant metastatic lung cancer (dated by TCRdb to the early 2020s). Study-level background: Tumors were collected before any PD-1/PD-L1 blockade, after which patients were given nivolumab, and patients who progressed were given lymphodepletion, an infusion of expanded TIL and IL-2. Enrolled patients had a median age of around 51 years (range roughly 35-85) and a median tumor PD-L1 proportion score of over 5.5%. Most of the cohort had lung adenocarcinoma, including a few EGFR-mutant tumors and two ALK-rearranged tumors, and half of the patients were either current or former smokers. Across the cohort, whole-exome sequencing showed a median non-synonymous tumor mutation burden of 1.5 mutations per megabase. Clonotypes were tracked across tumor, expanded TIL product and serial blood samples by T cell receptor beta sequencing of tumor and peripheral blood.

Overall results and qualifications from the work: Generalizability was limited because the cohort was highly selected, with more treatment-naive, never-smoker and oncogene-addicted patients included than is typical. The study protocol defined all tumor marker inferences as exploratory. The baseline peripheral repertoire was partially replaced by infused TIL clonotypes, which then decayed over months, and persistence showed no apparent association with response.

The time point label here, explained by the study, means: pre-treatment sample, taken before nivolumab and TIL therapy. A phase I trial run at two centers enrolled adults with stage 4 NSCLC between late 2017 and January 2020. The samples were drawn from an open-label, single-arm phase I trial testing tumor-infiltrating lymphocyte therapy combined with nivolumab in advanced non-small cell lung cancer. Blood mononuclear cells were isolated from EDTA tubes by Ficoll gradient and were snap-frozen as pellets, and DNA was extracted with a Qiagen mini-prep kit. About this clone itself: It lacks a known antigen. No base qualities exist here, and no much larger clone lies one base off it.

The immunoSEQ v3 hsTCRB kit was used to amplify TCR beta CDR3 regions from genomic DNA through bias-controlled multiplex PCR. The TCR libraries were sequenced on an Illumina NextSeq 500 to roughly 2.1 million read pairs for survey level or roughly 4.5-6 million read pairs for deep level. The authors' analysis ran thus. V, D and J genes were assigned, non-productive sequences were removed, and clonality was reported by immunoSEQ Analyzer software. Repertoires were compared using productive Simpson clonality and Morisita overlap index of productive TRB rearrangements between infused TIL and blood. Absolute clonotype counts in blood were estimated by multiplying the lymphocyte count by the CD3+ fraction and by the productive frequency of the clone. This is the immuneACCESS table as TCRdb keeps it, with only in-frame sequences that have V and J called. A part of the clones is gone; compared with another copy, unresolved V genes explain less than half, and the rest is unexplained. From that table come the V and J calls and clone size; the DNA was used to work out D and trimming. The table for this sample lists about 59,000 clones; less than 75% of them were counted only once. Clones ranked in the top ten supply 1.5% to 2% of the sample.

The CDR3 contains 15 residues, cysteine and phenylalanine counted. The only DNA kept is the CDR3, 45 bases in frame from the first base. V ends up 8 bases short and J 0 bases short, with an unmatched junction base count of 4. The germline V gene gives CDR1 as SNHLY and CDR2 as FYNNEI. The material was blood, obtained at baseline. The V and J genes are TRBV2 and TRBJ2-1; 10 bases in between match TRBD2. This receptor was obtained from a person aged 25-85 years with non-small cell lung cancer. This receptor carries the CDR3 CASRLAGASYNEQFF. The bases read TGTGCCAGCCGTCTAGCGGGAGCCTCCTACAATGAGCAGTTCTTC.